The rows below give T cell receptor beta chains drawn from one sample of a study of radiotherapy plus CTLA-4 blockade in lung cancer. Produced via immunoSEQ multiplex PCR; TCRdb's table is partial and in-frame only. This table has about 39,000 clones, roughly 79% appearing once. The sample in question was peripheral blood, obtained from a patient treated with radiotherapy plus ipilimumab. These receptor sequences come from a human donor with non-small cell lung cancer that progressed on radiotherapy plus ipilimumab. Each CDR3 is given with its conserved first and last residue. The order of the fields is clone size, D gene, V gene, J gene, CDR3 protein, CDR3 DNA. D genes are given only for firm matches. Clone size is shown for a subset of rows, as once, few, many or a class of expanded clone.

few	TRBD1	TRBV6-1	TRBJ1-2	CASSEGTGGNGYTF	TGTGCCAGCAGTGAAGGGACAGGGGGAAATGGCTACACCTTC
once	TRBD1	TRBV6-5	TRBJ1-6	CASSYGSGGSISPLHF	TGTGCCAGCAGTTACGGGTCAGGGGGCTCTATTTCACCCCTCCACTTT
.	.	TRBV6-1	TRBJ2-7	CASSESGGHYEQYF	TGTGCCAGCAGTGAATCGGGGGGACACTACGAGCAGTACTTC
.	TRBD2	TRBV11-2	TRBJ2-1	CASSLRLAGIYNEQFF	TGTGCCAGCAGCCTGCGACTAGCGGGGATTTACAATGAGCAGTTCTTC
few	.	TRBV19	TRBJ1-4	CASSSRTNWGEKLFF	TGTGCCAGTAGTTCACGGACAAATTGGGGTGAAAAACTGTTTTTT
.	TRBD1	TRBV4-1	TRBJ1-5	CASSQETGLSNQPQHF	TGCGCCAGCAGCCAAGAGACAGGGCTGAGCAATCAGCCCCAGCATTTT
once	TRBD1	TRBV5-1	TRBJ1-2	CASSPRGGTGDGYTF	TGCGCCAGCAGCCCCCGGGGCGGGACAGGGGATGGCTACACCTTC
.	TRBD1	TRBV10-2	TRBJ1-2	CASSNGYRGQGEGYTF	TGCGCCAGCAGTAACGGCTACCGGGGACAGGGGGAGGGCTACACCTTC
.	TRBD1	TRBV18	TRBJ1-1	CASSPGQGVAEAFF	TGTGCCAGCTCACCGGGACAGGGGGTCGCTGAAGCTTTCTTT
few	TRBD1	TRBV29-1	TRBJ2-7	CSARDRQTYEQYF	TGCAGCGCCCGGGACAGGCAAACCTACGAGCAGTACTTC
.	TRBD1	TRBV5-8	TRBJ2-7	CASSTTGWEQYF	TGTGCCAGCAGCACGACAGGGTGGGAGCAGTACTTC
.	TRBD2	TRBV6-1	TRBJ2-5	CASSEAKPSGGALAKATQYF	TGTGCCAGCAGTGAAGCGAAGCCCAGCGGGGGGGCCCTAGCTAAGGCGACCCAGTACTTC
.	TRBD2	TRBV5-8	TRBJ2-3	CASSGTSSPDTQYF	TGTGCCAGCAGCGGGACTAGCAGCCCAGATACGCAGTATTTT
few	.	TRBV4-1	TRBJ1-2	CASSQEGIQGSYGYTF	TGCGCCAGCAGCCAAGAGGGTATACAGGGTAGCTATGGCTACACCTTC
.	TRBD1	TRBV5-1	TRBJ1-2	CASSSTGDYGYTF	TGCGCCAGCAGCTCCACAGGGGACTATGGCTACACCTTC
.	TRBD1	TRBV5-6	TRBJ1-1	CASIRYRDSLNTEAFF	TGTGCCAGCATCCGCTACCGGGACAGCCTGAACACTGAAGCTTTCTTT
.	TRBD1	TRBV5-1	TRBJ1-1	CASSWGTGGPNTEAFF	TGCGCCAGCAGCTGGGGGACAGGGGGCCCGAACACTGAAGCTTTCTTT
.	TRBD1	TRBV5-1	TRBJ2-2	CASSRQGSTGELFF	TGCGCCAGCAGCCGACAGGGGAGCACCGGGGAGCTGTTTTTT
.	.	TRBV27	TRBJ2-3	CASSKGDLRGLYTDTQYF	TGTGCCAGCAGTAAAGGTGACTTGCGGGGCCTATACACAGATACGCAGTATTTT
.	TRBD1	TRBV6-5	TRBJ2-7	CASSYSRQGYEQYF	TGTGCCAGCAGTTACTCGAGACAGGGCTACGAGCAGTACTTC
.	.	TRBV6-1	TRBJ2-2	CASSEVTAANTGELFF	TGTGCCAGCAGTGAAGTGACAGCCGCGAACACCGGGGAGCTGTTTTTT
.	TRBD1	TRBV28	TRBJ1-1	CASSLGQGGAFF	TGTGCCAGCAGTCTCGGACAGGGGGGAGCTTTCTTT
.	.	TRBV2	TRBJ2-1	CASSLTGGGYNEQFF	TGTGCCAGCAGCCTGACAGGCGGGGGCTACAATGAGCAGTTCTTC
medium-sized	.	TRBV11-2	TRBJ1-2	CASSLVGGWNYGYTF	TGTGCCAGCAGCTTAGTCGGGGGATGGAACTATGGCTACACCTTC
.	.	TRBV7-7	TRBJ2-2	CASSYQPGGELFF	TGTGCTAGCAGCTACCAGCCGGGAGGGGAGCTGTTTTTT
.	.	TRBV7-6	TRBJ1-1	CASSSRESRQNTEAFF	TGTGCCAGCAGCTCCCGGGAAAGCAGACAGAACACTGAAGCTTTCTTT
few	.	TRBV6-1	TRBJ2-7	CASTPARAYEQYF	TGTGCCAGCACCCCGGCCAGGGCCTACGAGCAGTACTTC
few	TRBD2	TRBV7-2	TRBJ2-7	CASSQLAGGEQYF	TGTGCCAGCAGCCAACTAGCGGGGGGCGAGCAGTACTTC
.	.	TRBV5-8	TRBJ1-1	CASSRDISEAFF	TGTGCCAGCAGCCGGGACATCTCTGAAGCTTTCTTT
.	.	TRBV5-1	TRBJ2-6	CASQQTDSGANVLTF	TGCGCCAGCCAGCAGACAGACTCTGGGGCCAACGTCCTGACTTTC